The 25 T cell receptor beta chains presented below share a single source sample, sequenced in a study of T cell repertoires in cytomegalovirus infection. TCRdb recomputed calls from the reads with MiXCR, one row per CDR3 protein. The data contain under 500,000 distinct CDR3 sequences, about 44% of them singletons. Their cognate antigens are unknown. The sample was cultured PBMCs, taken from culture after CMV antigen stimulation. The receptor source for this set is a human donor in good health (CMV status not recorded). Some clones in this sample may be carry-over from other donors' samples.

A remark on this clonotype: Likely a read error: the CDR3 ends without its conserved phenylalanine or tryptophan. This chain connects TRBV23-1 to TRBJ2-3; TRBD1 matches 10 bases. TRBV23-1 is reported as an ORF; its role is uncertain. The J segment lost 5 bases and the V segment lost 5 bases, leaving 10 bases of the junction unmatched. The CDR3 is 16 amino acids. CDR3 in DNA: TGCGCCAGCAGTAGGAGCGGGACAGGGGTGGAAGATACGCAGTATTCT. This codes for CASSRSGTGVEDTQYS.

The V gene is TRBV6-6, the J gene TRBJ2-1; the match to TRBD2 covers 10 bases. CDR1 and CDR2 from the germline V gene are MNHNY and SVGAGI (reference sequence). Trimming took 2 bases from V and 3 from J; bases not matched to a gene: 7. There are 17 residues in the CDR3. CDR3 coding DNA: TGTGCCAGCAGTTACAGTCGACTAGCGGGTTTCTACAATGAGCAGTTCTTC. The encoded protein is CASSYSRLAGFYNEQFF.

This rearrangement joins TRBV6-8 to TRBJ1-1, with TRBD1 identical over 8 bases. With V trimmed by 10 bases and J by 4 bases, 14 bases remained unmatched. The CDR3 spans 15 residues. Looked up from germline, CDR1 is MNHGY and CDR2 is SAAAGT. CDR3 in amino acids: CATTLRDRGGTEAFF. The CDR3 DNA sequence: TGTGCCACAACCCTCAGAGACAGGGGAGGCACTGAAGCTTTCTTT.

The chain carries TRBV7-2 and TRBJ1-2; possible D gene TRBD1, 5 bases. The CDR3 covers 15 residues. V lost 3 bases to trimming and J lost 6 bases, with 17 bases between them. CDR1 is SGHTA and CDR2 is FQGNSA in the germline V gene. Here the CDR3 DNA reads TGTGCCAGCAGCTTCGGCCCGGGGGGTCGGGATGGCTACACCTTC. This encodes CASSFGPGGRDGYTF.

The chain couples TRBV6-1 to TRBJ2-2, with 8 nucleotides matching TRBD2. Trimming took 0 bases from V and 4 from J; bases not matched to a gene: 4. Germline V CDR1 and CDR2: MNHNS, SASEGT. There are 16 residues in the CDR3. The DNA of the CDR3 is TGTGCCAGCAGTGAAGCTGGACTAGCCGGCACCGGGGAGCTGTTTTTT. It encodes CASSEAGLAGTGELFF.

V and J are TRBV4-1 and TRBJ1-5; no clear D gene. Trimming removed 2 bases from V and 2 bases from J, with 10 bases in between. Germline CDR1 MGHRA, CDR2 YSYEKL. The CDR3 runs 15 residues. The CDR3: CASSQSVRGNQPQHF. CDR3 DNA sequence: TGCGCCAGCAGCCAATCGGTCCGTGGCAATCAGCCCCAGCATTTT.

V usage is TRBV7-2 and J usage is TRBJ2-4, with D possibly being TRBD1 (5 bases). The CDR3 extends over 13 amino acids. Germline-derived CDR1 and CDR2 are SGHTA and FQGNSA. The V and J ends lost 4 bases and 12 bases respectively, with 16 bases between them. The DNA of the CDR3 is TGTGCCAGCAGCTGGGGCCAGGCCCAGGGTCAGTACTTC. Amino acid sequence: CASSWGQAQGQYF.

The genes are TRBV19 and TRBJ2-3; D uncertain. Trimming took 2 bases from V and 3 from J, leaving 18 bases between them. The CDR3 covers 17 residues. The germline gives CDR1 LNHDA, CDR2 SQIVND (reference sequence). The CDR3 sequence: CASSISPWGLETDTQYF. As DNA, the CDR3 is TGTGCCAGTAGTATATCACCTTGGGGTCTCGAGACAGATACGCAGTATTTT.

The chain is built from TRBV4-3 and TRBJ2-2; tentatively, D is TRBD2 (6 bases). The V end lost 0 bases, the J end lost 6 bases, and 11 bases lay between the germline ends. This CDR3 is 15 amino acids long. Germline CDR1 is LGHNA and CDR2 is YSLEER. The CDR3 loop is CASSQEPRRAGELFF. For the CDR3, the DNA is TGCGCCAGCAGCCAAGAACCCAGGAGGGCCGGGGAGCTGTTTTTT.

This clonotype has more than one count but fewer than ten. V is TRBV7-9 and J is TRBJ2-1; D is perhaps TRBD2 (5 bases). CDR3 length: 14 amino acids. Germline V lookup: CDR1 SEHNR, CDR2 FQNEAQ (reference sequence). Between the trimmed V and J ends, which lost 1 base and 8 bases, there was a span of 12 bases. The CDR3 sequence is CASSLDASPHEQFF. CDR3 nucleotides: TGTGCCAGCAGCTTAGATGCTAGCCCCCATGAGCAGTTCTTC.

This clonotype has more than one count but fewer than ten. This rearrangement joins TRBV7-2 to TRBJ2-1; D gene ambiguous. V was shortened by 4 bases and J by 8 bases, with 12 bases between the two germline ends. CDR1 is SGHTA, CDR2 FQGNSA, per germline. CDR3 length: 13 amino acids. The CDR3 here is CASSSDARHEQFF. CDR3 in DNA: TGTGCCAGCAGCTCAGACGCACGCCATGAGCAGTTCTTC.

This clonotype was seen a handful of times. The rearrangement uses TRBV3-1 and TRBJ1-3; D remains ambiguous. Germline V gene lookup returns CDR1 LGHDT and CDR2 YNNKEL (reference sequence). Between the trimmed V and J ends, which lost 4 bases and 1 base, there was a span of 11 bases. The CDR3 totals 15 residues. The CDR3 loop reads CASSPTWGSGNTIYF. The CDR3 bases are TGTGCCAGCAGCCCCACATGGGGATCTGGAAACACCATATATTTT.

This clonotype was detected only a few times. The chain has TRBV28 and TRBJ2-1; D gene ambiguous. Germline assignment: CDR1 MDHEN and CDR2 SYDVKM. The V and J ends lost 4 bases and 6 bases respectively, with 10 bases between them. This CDR3 has 13 residues. CDR3 coding DNA: TGTGCCAGCAGTTCCCAGATCGGCAATGAGCAGTTCTTC. It codes for CASSSQIGNEQFF.

The table lists this clonotype with a few counts. The chain has TRBV15 and TRBJ2-6; D unresolved. Trimming left V 5 bases short and J 1 base short, with 9 bases between. This CDR3 has 15 residues. Germline V CDR1 and CDR2: LNHNV, YYDKDF (reference sequence). DNA for the CDR3: TGTGCCACCAGCCGGACGGTGTCTGGGGCCAACGTCCTGACTTTC. Encoded protein: CATSRTVSGANVLTF.

This clonotype was observed a handful of times. The chain employs TRBV7-9 and TRBJ2-4; 10 bases align to TRBD2. The trim removed 5 bases at V and 6 bases at J, leaving 7 bases unmatched. The CDR3 runs to 15 residues. Germline V gives CDR1 SEHNR, CDR2 FQNEAQ (reference sequence). The CDR3 DNA follows: TGTGCCAGCAGCGGCTTAGCGGGAGGTTTAAACATTCAGTACTTC. Residues: CASSGLAGGLNIQYF. Full variable domain (outside the CDR3, taken from reference TRBV7-9 and TRBJ2-4): DTGVSQNPRHKITKRGQNVTFRCDPISEHNRLYWYRQTLGQGPEFLTYFQNEAQLEKSRLLSDRFSAERPKGSFSTLEIQRTEQGDSAMYLCASSGLAGGLNIQYFGAGTRLSVL.

This clonotype was observed once. The rearrangement links TRBV7-6 to TRBJ2-7; 7 bases line up with TRBD1. J was trimmed by 3 bases and V by 5 bases; bases with no gene match: 7. The CDR3 has 14 amino acids. Germline CDR1 reads SGHVS; CDR2 reads FNYEAQ. The CDR3 bases are TGTGCCAGCAGCCAGGGACAGCAACTCTACGAGCAGTACTTC. It codes for CASSQGQQLYEQYF.

The V and J genes are TRBV7-9 and TRBJ1-1; D may be TRBD1 (5 bases). The ends were cut back, 5 bases at V and 1 base at J, with 17 bases in the middle. Germline V gene lookup returns CDR1 SEHNR and CDR2 FQNEAQ (reference sequence). The CDR3 sequence is 16 residues long. CDR3 region: CASSAAGTRWNTEAFF. The CDR3 nucleotides are TGTGCCAGCAGCGCGGCCGGGACCAGGTGGAACACTGAAGCTTTCTTT.

This clonotype was seen a handful of times. The rearrangement joins TRBV6-1 to TRBJ1-5, with unresolved D. V lost 5 bases to trimming and J lost 5 bases, with 13 bases between them. Germline lookup yields CDR1 MNHNS and CDR2 SASEGT. The CDR3 is 14 amino acids. The CDR3 DNA follows: TGTGCCAGCAGTAACCCAGGAGGGTATCAGCCCCAGCATTTT. Translation gives CASSNPGGYQPQHF.

This rearrangement joins TRBV7-8 to TRBJ2-7; TRBD2 matches at 8 bases. This CDR3 is built from 15 residues. The J segment lost 3 bases and the V segment lost 1 base, leaving 5 bases of the junction unmatched. Germline V CDR1 and CDR2: SGHVS, FQNEAQ. The CDR3 loop is CASSLVAAGVYEQYF. The DNA for the CDR3 is TGTGCCAGCAGCTTAGTAGCAGCGGGAGTCTACGAGCAGTACTTC.

The gene calls are TRBV12-3 or TRBV12-4 and TRBJ2-7, with TRBD2 matching 8 bases. This CDR3 contains 16 residues. V lost 6 bases, J lost 4 bases, and 14 bases stayed unmatched. CDR3 sequence reads: CASSPYPGLGKYEQYF. CDR3 nucleotide sequence: TGTGCCAGCAGCCCTTACCCGGGACTAGGGAAATACGAGCAGTACTTC.

This chain links TRBV15 with TRBJ2-2, with D tentatively TRBD1 (7 bases). CDR1 and CDR2 from the germline V gene are LNHNV and YYDKDF (reference sequence). The length of the CDR3 is 18 residues. V gave up 3 bases and J gave up 4 bases, with 21 bases separating them. This CDR3 reads CATSSVRRGPLGTGELFF. The CDR3 bases are TGTGCCACCAGCAGTGTCAGGAGGGGGCCGTTAGGCACCGGGGAGCTGTTTTTT.

This clonotype turned up a few times. This chain uses TRBV7-8 with TRBJ1-1, with 7 bases aligning to TRBD1. This CDR3 is built from 16 residues. CDR1 and CDR2 (germline): SGHVS, FQNEAQ. After removal of 5 bases from V and 1 base from J, the junction contained 10 bases not matched to a gene. CDR3 sequence reads: CASSLRDRGGNTEAFF. The CDR3 DNA sequence: TGTGCCAGCAGCCTCCGGGACAGAGGGGGGAACACTGAAGCTTTCTTT.

About this clonotype itself: Possible read error: a much larger clone is one base away. This is likely a read error, given that the CDR3 carries no conserved phenylalanine or tryptophan at its end. This rearrangement joins TRBV7-2 to TRBJ2-7; 9 nucleotides match TRBD2. This CDR3 comprises 15 residues. V gave up 1 base and J gave up 7 bases; unmatched junction bases: 8. CDR1 is SGHTA and CDR2 is FQGNSA in the germline V gene. This CDR3 reads CASSLEPAGGREQYL. The CDR3 DNA sequence: TGTGCCAGCAGCTTAGAACCGGCGGGAGGGAGGGAGCAGTACCTC.

This clonotype was detected only a few times. The chain is built from TRBV6-5 and TRBJ2-2, with no clear D. Germline CDR1 and CDR2: MNHEY and SVGAGI. CDR3 length: 13 residues. Deletions cut 2 bases from V and 7 bases from J, with 8 bases between. This chain's CDR3 is CASSYKAGGELFF. The CDR3 nucleotides are TGTGCCAGCAGTTACAAGGCTGGCGGGGAGCTGTTTTTT.

This clonotype occurred once. V usage is TRBV7-8 and J usage is TRBJ1-5; 7 bases line up with TRBD1. Trimming at V came to 3 bases and at J to 4 bases, leaving 6 bases not matched to a gene. This CDR3 is 15 amino acids long. Germline-derived CDR1 and CDR2 are SGHVS and FQNEAQ. CDR3 in amino acids: CASSFNRDRNQPQHF. CDR3 bases: TGTGCCAGCAGCTTTAACCGGGACAGAAATCAGCCCCAGCATTTT.